This passage covers 32 T cell receptor beta chains from one sample sequenced in a study of metastatic and nonmetastatic thyroid tumors. TCRdb re-analyzed the PCR reads through MiXCR. The table includes 40,000 to 55,000 clones, around 15% detected once. Every patient was untreated before thyroid surgery. The sequenced sample consisted of blood. The receptors shown here come from a female donor with papillary thyroid cancer or a benign thyroid nodule (not recorded which). Some clones in this sample may be carry-over from other donors' samples.

This clone was recorded a few times. The chain couples TRBV5-1 to TRBJ2-7; D remains ambiguous. This CDR3 is 12 amino acids long. Germline V lookup: CDR1 SGHRS, CDR2 YFSETQ. The V end was cut by 3 bases, the J end by 4 bases, with 8 bases between. The CDR3 region is CASSSNSYEQYF. Here the CDR3 DNA reads TGCGCCAGCAGCTCTAACAGTTACGAGCAGTACTTC. The whole variable domain, remainder taken from reference TRBV5-1 and TRBJ2-7, is KAGVTQTPRYLIKTRGQQVTLSCSPISGHRSVSWYQQTPGQGLQFLFEYFSETQRNKGNFPGRFSGRQFSNSRSEMNVSTLELGDSALYLCASSSNSYEQYFGPGTRLTVT.

There are many counts of this clone. The V and J genes are TRBV18 and TRBJ2-2, with a weak D call TRBD1 (6 bases). This CDR3 comprises 16 residues. Deletions cut 1 base from V and 2 bases from J, with 11 bases between. The germline V gene encodes CDR1 KGHSH and CDR2 LQKENI. This CDR3 is CASSPRQGLNTGELFF. Written as DNA, the CDR3 is TGTGCCAGCTCACCACGGCAGGGGCTAAACACCGGGGAGCTGTTTTTT.

The CDR3 region has the DNA TGCGGTGATTCCCCCGGGGGGGAGGACGAGCAGTACTTC. Translation: CGDSPGGEDEQYF. J is TRBJ2-7 and V is TRBV20-1, with 8 nucleotides matching TRBD2. This CDR3 is built from 13 residues. Germline V gene sequence: CDR1 DFQATT, CDR2 SNEGSKA (reference sequence).

This clone was recorded at least ten times. A much more abundant neighbour one base away suggests this may be a read error. The chain is built from TRBV27 and TRBJ2-7; D is possibly TRBD1 (6 bases). The CDR3 is made up of 13 amino acids. Germline values: CDR1 MNHEY, CDR2 SMNVEV (reference sequence). In nucleotides, the CDR3 is TGTGCCAGCAGTCTCAAGACAGGCTACGGGCAGTACTTC. Its translation is CASSLKTGYGQYF.

This clone was picked up many times. This sequence joins TRBV20-1 and TRBJ1-1; D is possibly TRBD1 (6 bases). The CDR3 has 12 amino acids. CDR1 and CDR2 from the germline V gene are DFQATT and SNEGSKA (reference sequence). V was clipped by 5 bases and J by 1 base, with 8 bases between them. Here the CDR3 reads CSAWGQNTEAFF. CDR3 sequence (DNA): TGCAGTGCTTGGGGACAGAACACTGAAGCTTTCTTT.

The rearrangement links TRBV19 to TRBJ2-1; 11 bases fit TRBD2. The length of the CDR3 is 13 residues. CDR1 and CDR2 from the germline V gene are LNHDA and SQIVND (reference sequence). V was pared by 9 bases and J by 7 bases, with 5 bases of the junction left unmatched. CDR3 in DNA: TGTGCCAGCCGACTAGCGGGATCGAATGAGCAGTTCTTC. Residues: CASRLAGSNEQFF.

The genes are TRBV14 and TRBJ1-6; D gene ambiguous. CDR1 is SGHDN, CDR2 FVKESK, per germline. V was shortened by 2 bases and J by 7 bases, with 12 bases between the two germline ends. The CDR3 is made up of 15 amino acids. CDR3 residues: CASSQSFTTNSPLHF. The CDR3 nucleotides read TGTGCCAGCAGCCAATCTTTCACGACCAATTCACCCCTCCACTTT.

This clone was picked up many times. V and J are TRBV4-1 and TRBJ1-1; TRBD1 is a possible D gene (5 bases). This CDR3 contains 14 residues. Germline assignment: CDR1 MGHRA and CDR2 YSYEKL. Trimming pared 5 bases from V and 5 bases from J, leaving 15 bases between. The CDR3 sequence is CASSMGLGGTEAFF. The CDR3 bases are TGCGCCAGCAGCATGGGACTCGGGGGGACTGAAGCTTTCTTT.

This clone was counted between two and nine times. V usage is TRBV6-1 and J usage is TRBJ1-4; D is unresolved. Trimming shortened V by 7 bases and J by 4 bases, and 13 bases separated the two germline ends. In germline, CDR1 is MNHNS, CDR2 SASEGT. This CDR3 spans 14 amino acids. The CDR3 DNA is TGTGCCAGCACCCTTGCGGGGAGTAATGAAAAACTGTTTTTT. Its translation: CASTLAGSNEKLFF.

For this clone: The missing conserved phenylalanine or tryptophan at the end of this CDR3 makes a read error likely. The chain has TRBV6-4 and TRBJ2-5; D might be TRBD2 (6 bases). The J call may be wrong; the DNA end is better matched by TRBJ2-1. The CDR3 runs 14 residues. Germline values: CDR1 MRHNA, CDR2 SNTAGT. CDR3 in DNA: TGTGCCAGCAGTGCTGGTAGCGGTAGAGGTGAGCAGTTCCTC. Amino acids: CASSAGSGRGEQFL.

The chain recombines TRBV10-3 with TRBJ1-6; TRBD1 might be the D (6 bases). Germline CDR1 reads ENHRY; CDR2 reads SYGVKD. The CDR3 consists of 14 residues. The V and J ends lost 5 bases and 5 bases respectively, with 10 bases between them. CDR3 sequence reads: CAISSTGDNSPLHF. The CDR3 DNA reads as TGTGCCATCAGTTCGACAGGTGATAATTCACCCCTCCACTTT.

This clone appeared a few times. This chain connects TRBV12-1 to TRBJ2-3; the table gives TRBD2 as D, unverified against the DNA. TRBV12-1 is annotated as a pseudogene. This CDR3 is 15 amino acids long. CDR3 loop: CASSQTSGGPDTQYF. The CDR3 bases are TGTGCCAGCAGCCAGACTAGCGGAGGGCCAGATACGCAGTATTTT.

The chain links TRBV5-1 to TRBJ2-7, with 8 bases lining up with TRBD1. J gave up 6 bases and V 6 bases, and 11 bases lay outside the gene matches. The V gene's germline CDR1 is SGHRS and CDR2 YFSETQ. This CDR3 has 14 residues. CDR3 nucleotides: TGCGCCAGCATCTCCGGGACAGGCGCCACCGAGCAGTACTTC. Protein: CASISGTGATEQYF.

The chain employs TRBV11-2 and TRBJ2-2, with 7 bases fitting TRBD2. The CDR3 spans 15 residues. CDR1 is SGHAT, CDR2 FQNNGV, per germline. J was trimmed by 4 bases and V by 3 bases; bases with no gene match: 5. The CDR3 nucleotides read TGTGCCAGCAGCTTCGGGGGGAGGGGCACCGGGGAGCTGTTTTTT. Its translation is CASSFGGRGTGELFF.

The table lists this clone with many counts. The J gene is TRBJ1-1, the V gene TRBV3-1; D perhaps matches TRBD1 (5 bases). The CDR3 runs 13 residues. V gave up 1 base and J gave up 4 bases, with 7 bases separating them. Germline CDR1 LGHDT, CDR2 YNNKEL (reference sequence). The CDR3 loop is CASSQGRATEAFF. The CDR3 coding sequence is TGTGCCAGCAGCCAAGGCAGGGCCACTGAAGCTTTCTTT. Full variable domain (missing parts from reference TRBV3-1 and TRBJ1-1): DTAVSQTPKYLVTQMGNDKSIKCEQNLGHDTMYWYKQDSKKFLKIMFSYNNKELIINETVPNRFSPKSPDKAHLNLHINSLELGDSAVYFCASSQGRATEAFFGQGTRLTVV.

CDR3 sequence reads: CASSLGESGANVLTF. CDR3 nucleotide sequence: TGCGCCAGCAGCCTGGGCGAATCCGGGGCCAACGTCCTGACTTTC. The gene calls are TRBV5-1 and TRBJ2-6; no clear D gene. The CDR3 is 15 residues long. Germline V gene data show CDR1 as SGHRS and CDR2 as YFSETQ. V lost 4 bases and J lost 4, with 12 bases in between.

There are many counts of this clone. The V and J genes are TRBV4-1 and TRBJ1-4; no definite D call. Germline-derived CDR1 and CDR2 are MGHRA and YSYEKL. V was trimmed by 0 bases and J by 14 bases, leaving 19 bases between them. The CDR3 is 15 residues long. The CDR3 sequence: CASSQEGHGVIRLFF. CDR3 coding DNA: TGCGCCAGCAGCCAAGAAGGGCACGGGGTAATAAGGCTGTTTTTT.

This clone was picked up a small number of times. The chain carries TRBV6-2 or TRBV6-3 and TRBJ2-7; D call uncertain. Between the trimmed V and J ends, which lost 1 base and 5 bases, there was a span of 15 bases. Germline CDR1 reads MNHEY; CDR2 reads SVGEGT. The CDR3 runs to 15 residues. CDR3 amino acids: CASSYWQVVRNEQYF. The CDR3 DNA is TGTGCCAGCAGTTACTGGCAGGTGGTAAGGAACGAGCAGTACTTC.

This CDR3 is CASSTGLAGGGTDTQYF. The CDR3 DNA follows: TGTGCCAGCAGTACTGGACTAGCGGGAGGGGGCACAGATACGCAGTATTTT. The gene calls are TRBV6-2 or TRBV6-3 and TRBJ2-3; TRBD2 aligns across 15 bases. Looked up from germline, CDR1 is MNHEY and CDR2 is SVGEGT. The J segment lost 1 base and the V segment lost 5 bases, leaving 4 bases of the junction unmatched. The CDR3 covers 17 residues.

At least ten counts were recorded for this clone. The genes are TRBV20-1 and TRBJ2-4; the match to TRBD2 covers 7 bases. The CDR3 is 15 residues long. J lost 1 base, V lost 3 bases, and 6 bases had no gene match. Germline CDR1 is DFQATT and CDR2 is SNEGSKA (reference sequence). CDR3 amino acids: CSASGRLVAKNIQYF. CDR3 DNA sequence: TGCAGTGCTAGCGGGAGGTTGGTGGCCAAAAACATTCAGTACTTC.

The table lists this clone with many counts. This chain joins TRBV11-2 and TRBJ1-1; TRBD1 matches at 7 bases. The CDR3 contains 13 residues. Germline CDR1 reads SGHAT; CDR2 reads FQNNGV. Trimming took 3 bases from V and 3 from J; bases not matched to a gene: 1. The DNA of the CDR3 is TGTGCCAGCAGCTTTCAGGGGGACACTGAAGCTTTCTTT. The encoded protein is CASSFQGDTEAFF.

This clone was recorded at least ten times. The gene calls are TRBV18 and TRBJ1-1; D remains ambiguous. CDR1 and CDR2 from the germline V gene are KGHSH and LQKENI. The CDR3 runs 15 residues. V lost 6 bases to trimming and J lost 1 base, with 15 bases between them. The CDR3 loop is CASSQIGRGNTEAFF. The CDR3 nucleotides are TGTGCCAGCTCCCAAATAGGACGGGGGAACACTGAAGCTTTCTTT.

This clone was observed at least ten times. The V call is TRBV5-1, the J call TRBJ2-1; D might be TRBD1 or TRBD2, each matching 6 bases. Germline values: CDR1 SGHRS, CDR2 YFSETQ. V was shortened by 4 bases and J by 14 bases, with 16 bases between the two germline ends. This CDR3 spans 12 amino acids. The DNA for the CDR3 is TGCGCCAGCAGCATCCGGGGGCCTGGGGAGTTCTTC. Amino acids: CASSIRGPGEFF.

This clone was detected many times. Other nucleotide sequences in the sample specify the same CDR3. The rearrangement links TRBV2 to TRBJ2-3, with TRBD2 identical over 9 bases. Germline-derived CDR1 and CDR2 are SNHLY and FYNNEI. V was pared by 8 bases and J by 0 bases, with 15 bases of the junction left unmatched. The CDR3 is 18 residues long. The CDR3 sequence: CASAGLAGSFHSTDTQYF. The DNA for the CDR3 is TGTGCCAGCGCGGGGCTAGCGGGATCTTTTCATAGCACAGATACGCAGTATTTT.

This clone was detected many times. This chain links TRBV6-4 with TRBJ2-1; 10 bases are shared with TRBD2. The CDR3 loop spans 15 amino acids. The trim removed 3 bases at V and 7 bases at J, leaving 6 bases unmatched. Germline loops: CDR1 MRHNA, CDR2 SNTAGT. The CDR3 DNA reads as TGTGCCAGCAGTGAAGCGGGAGGGCCCGGTAATGAGCAGTTCTTC. Its protein product is CASSEAGGPGNEQFF.

This clone was picked up one time. V usage is TRBV5-1 and J usage is TRBJ2-5; D not certain. The V and J ends lost 1 base and 4 bases respectively, with 8 bases between them. Per the germline V gene, CDR1 is SGHRS and CDR2 is YFSETQ. The CDR3 runs to 13 residues. The CDR3 region has the DNA TGCGCCAGCAGCTTGTTGCAAGGAGAGACCCAGTACTTC. As protein: CASSLLQGETQYF.

This clone was picked up many times. CDR3 region: CASSSDQGSSYNSPLHF. The CDR3 nucleotides read TGCGCCAGCAGCTCGGATCAGGGGAGCTCCTATAATTCACCCCTCCACTTT. The chain recombines TRBV5-1 with TRBJ1-6, with D perhaps TRBD1 (6 bases). V was clipped by 3 bases and J by 0 bases, with 13 bases between them. Per germline, CDR1 SGHRS and CDR2 YFSETQ. This CDR3 contains 17 residues.

This clone was seen at least ten times. The chain is built from TRBV18 and TRBJ2-2; D not resolved. The CDR3 contains 17 residues. Germline CDR1 is KGHSH and CDR2 is LQKENI. Deletions cut 1 base from V and 0 bases from J, with 12 bases between. The CDR3 loop reads CASSPHPSGANTGELFF. CDR3 bases: TGTGCCAGCTCACCACACCCCTCAGGTGCGAACACCGGGGAGCTGTTTTTT.

In its sample, this clone is medium-sized (0.01 to 0.1%). The gene calls are TRBV6-1 and TRBJ1-3, with a weak D call TRBD1 (6 bases). This CDR3 is 13 amino acids long. Per germline, CDR1 MNHNS and CDR2 SASEGT. Trimming removed 6 bases at V and 2 bases at J, with 8 bases between. The CDR3 nucleotides are TGTGCCAGCAGAGGGGGGGCTGGAAACACCATATATTTT. This gives the protein CASRGGAGNTIYF.

The sample holds many counts of this clone. The chain carries TRBV24-1 and TRBJ2-3; a weak D match, TRBD1 (6 bases). Trimming took 4 bases from V and 2 from J, leaving 12 bases between them. Germline V gene sequence: CDR1 KGHDR, CDR2 SFDVKD. The CDR3 has 15 residues. CDR3 sequence (DNA): TGTGCCACCAGTGACCCGGGACAAGTCACAGATACGCAGTATTTT. It is translated as CATSDPGQVTDTQYF.

The chain couples TRBV27 to TRBJ2-7, with unresolved D. V was trimmed by 0 bases and J by 2 bases, leaving 8 bases between them. Looked up from germline, CDR1 is MNHEY and CDR2 is SMNVEV (reference sequence). This CDR3 region has 14 residues. Written as DNA, the CDR3 is TGTGCCAGCAGTTTATCGGGTTTCCCCTACGAGCAGTACTTC. It encodes CASSLSGFPYEQYF.

The rearrangement joins TRBV6-2 or TRBV6-3 to TRBJ2-2, with TRBD2 matching over 11 bases. CDR1 and CDR2 from the germline V gene are MNHEY and SVGEGT. The CDR3 has 18 residues. V gave up 5 bases and J gave up 5 bases; unmatched junction bases: 13. In DNA form, the CDR3 reads TGTGCCAGCAGTCCGTTCTCTCTAGCGGGGGGTCCTACCGGGGAGCTGTTTTTT. Translating gives CASSPFSLAGGPTGELFF.